One sample yielded the 7 T cell receptor beta chains listed below, sequenced in a study of T-cell memory formation after mild COVID-19. TCRdb itself ran the 5' RACE reads through MiXCR, one entry per CDR3 protein. The profile covers about 240,000 distinct CDR3 sequences, with more than 8% appearing a single time and around a fifth taken by the ten largest. Sequences were obtained from PBMCs or a T cell subset sorted from them (not recorded which). The receptors originated from a man younger than 30 who had mild COVID-19 (a few samples of this study predate the infection). Cell type and time point are not known.

This chain links TRBV7-9 with TRBJ2-1, with a weak D call TRBD2 (7 bases). The germline V gene encodes CDR1 SEHNR and CDR2 FQNEAQ (reference sequence). V shed 3 bases and J shed 9 bases, with 12 bases lying between them. This CDR3 is built from 13 residues. The CDR3 DNA reads TGTGCCAGCAGCTTGGGGGGGGCTGCTGAGCAGTTCTTC. Translated: CASSLGGAAEQFF. Full variable domain (outside the CDR3, taken from reference TRBV7-9 and TRBJ2-1): DTGVSQNPRHKITKRGQNVTFRCDPISEHNRLYWYRQTLGQGPEFLTYFQNEAQLEKSRLLSDRFSAERPKGSFSTLEIQRTEQGDSAMYLCASSLGGAAEQFFGPGTRLTVL.

In its sample, this clonotype was seen a few times. CDR3 region: CASSPSRTSYEQYF. In DNA, the CDR3 is TGTGCCAGCAGTCCTAGCCGGACAAGCTACGAGCAGTACTTC. J is TRBJ2-7 and V is TRBV27, with D perhaps given as TRBD1 or TRBD2 (5 bases each). The V end lost 5 bases, the J end lost 3 bases, and 14 bases lay between the germline ends. Germline CDR1 is MNHEY and CDR2 is SMNVEV (reference sequence). CDR3 length equals 14 residues.

Many counts were recorded for this clonotype. This chain links TRBV12-3 or TRBV12-4 with TRBJ1-5; no reliable D call. This CDR3 region has 13 residues. V lost 1 base to trimming and J lost 5 bases, with 6 bases between them. The CDR3 is CASSLDGDQPQHF. The CDR3 region has the DNA TGTGCCAGCAGTTTAGACGGTGATCAGCCCCAGCATTTT.

There are many counts of this clonotype. The J gene is TRBJ2-7, the V gene TRBV28; 9 bases are shared with TRBD2. Germline V gene sequence: CDR1 MDHEN, CDR2 SYDVKM. This CDR3 has 14 amino acids. The V segment lost 4 bases and the J segment 2 bases; nucleotides outside the gene matches: 3. The CDR3 DNA reads TGTGCCAGCAGTTCGGGCGGGGGGGCCTACGAGCAGTACGTC. Residues: CASSSGGGAYEQYV.

This clonotype was found many times. The chain recombines TRBV20-1 with TRBJ2-1; tentative D call: TRBD2 (5 bases). Germline-derived CDR1 and CDR2 are DFQATT and SNEGSKA (reference sequence). Deletions cut 5 bases from V and 8 bases from J, with 13 bases between. The CDR3 spans 12 residues. The CDR3 DNA follows: TGCAGTGCTGCCGGAGAGGGTGATGAGCAGTTCTTC. It yields the protein CSAAGEGDEQFF.

V is TRBV6-2 or TRBV6-3 and J is TRBJ2-2; TRBD2 matches at 7 bases. With 5 bases clipped from V and 6 bases from J, the junction kept 9 bases outside the gene matches. The germline gives CDR1 MNHEY, CDR2 SVGEGT. The CDR3 covers 15 residues. The CDR3 protein is CASSPGLDIPGELFF. CDR3 sequence (DNA): TGTGCCAGCAGTCCTGGACTAGACATTCCCGGGGAGCTGTTTTTT.

The DNA of the CDR3 is TGTGCCACCAGTGACCCGGGGACAGGGATGAATGAGCAGTTCTTC. This codes for CATSDPGTGMNEQFF. The genes are TRBV24-1 and TRBJ2-1; 9 bases fit TRBD1. CDR1 is KGHDR, CDR2 SFDVKD, per germline. The CDR3 runs to 15 residues. V was clipped by 4 bases and J by 7 bases; unmatched bases: 7.